Presented here are 23 T cell receptor beta chains from one specimen sequenced in a study of Ad26.COV2.S vaccination and SARS-CoV-2 variants. Treatment noted: about 20 received Ad26.COV2.S at low or high dose, single or two shots; 5 received placebo; per-sample allocation not given. Collection of samples fell on day 63 after the first vaccine or placebo injection. The protocol was immunoSEQ multiplex PCR, while the TCRdb copy is restricted to in-frame clones and leaves out a portion. The table records some 640,000 clones, about 89% of them present only once. The source material was peripheral blood, sampled in a trial of Ad26.COV2.S vaccine versus placebo. Every receptor here comes from a person aged 18-65 years who received the Ad26.COV2.S COVID-19 vaccine or a placebo.

The rearrangement joins TRBV12-5 to TRBJ2-1; D gene uncertain. The germline CDR1 and CDR2 sequences are LGHNT and FRNRAP. The CDR3 is made up of 16 amino acids. Trimming took off 4 bases at V and 9 bases at J, with 22 bases between the two ends. Here the CDR3 DNA reads TGTGCTAGTGGTTCGGAAGAGTGGGAAGGGTATTTTGAGCAGTTCTTC. It codes for CASGSEEWEGYFEQFF.

The chain has TRBV24-1 and TRBJ2-3; D is perhaps TRBD1 (7 bases). Germline loops: CDR1 KGHDR, CDR2 SFDVKD. The CDR3 is made up of 16 amino acids. Trimming stripped 8 bases from V and 2 bases from J, with 19 bases between. As DNA, the CDR3 is TGTGCCACCAAAGGAGGGGCAGGACAGGCCACAGATACGCAGTATTTT. Translation: CATKGGAGQATDTQYF.

The rearrangement links TRBV13 to TRBJ2-7; D unclear. Germline assignment: CDR1 PRHDT and CDR2 FYEKMQ (reference sequence). Trimming removed 2 bases from V and 6 bases from J, with 11 bases in between. CDR3 length equals 13 residues. Here the CDR3 reads CASSLLLGGEQYF. In nucleotides, the CDR3 is TGTGCCAGCAGCTTACTCCTAGGTGGCGAGCAGTACTTC.

J is TRBJ1-1 and V is TRBV6-2 or TRBV6-3, with D uncertain. This CDR3 is 14 amino acids long. V was pared by 0 bases and J by 0 bases, with 5 bases between. Germline CDR1 and CDR2: MNHEY and SVGEGT. The CDR3 protein is CASSYSELNTEAFF. For the CDR3, the DNA is TGTGCCAGCAGTTACTCGGAATTGAACACTGAAGCTTTCTTT.

The V and J genes are TRBV29-1 and TRBJ2-1; D unclear. CDR1 and CDR2 from the germline V gene are SQVTM and ANQGSEA. The V and J ends lost 1 base and 6 bases respectively, with 7 bases between them. This CDR3 has 12 residues. The CDR3, as DNA: TGCAGCGTTGAAGGACTCCGCAATGAGCAGTTCTTC. It yields the protein CSVEGLRNEQFF.

The V gene is TRBV6-5, the J gene TRBJ1-5; D remains unclear. Trimming cost V 4 bases and J 2 bases, with 9 bases left between them. Germline CDR1 is MNHEY and CDR2 is SVGAGI. The CDR3 totals 14 residues. CDR3 DNA: TGTGCCAGCAGTTCCGGCAGCCGCAATCAGCCCCAGCATTTT. As protein: CASSSGSRNQPQHF.

The rearrangement links TRBV2 to TRBJ2-2, with 9 bases identical to TRBD2. Germline CDR1 reads SNHLY; CDR2 reads FYNNEI. The trim removed 5 bases at V and 3 bases at J, leaving 4 bases unmatched. The CDR3 consists of 15 residues. CDR3 loop: CASSPSGTYTGELFF. The CDR3, as DNA: TGTGCCAGCAGTCCTAGCGGGACCTACACCGGGGAGCTGTTTTTT.

This clone is a singleton in its sample. At one end the junction does not follow the germline gene, possibly because of a read error. The chain couples TRBV7-2 to TRBJ2-2; 12 positions match TRBD2. Germline V gene sequence: CDR1 SGHTA, CDR2 FQGNSA. The CDR3 spans 16 residues. In nucleotides, the CDR3 is TGTGCCAGCAGCCTAGCGGGGGGGCGAAACACCGGGGAGCTGTTTTTT. Encoded protein: CASSLAGGRNTGELFF.

The chain has TRBV6-2 or TRBV6-3 and TRBJ2-2; 7 bases are shared with TRBD1. V lost 6 bases, J lost 6 bases, and 10 bases stayed unmatched. CDR3 length equals 15 residues. The germline V gene encodes CDR1 MNHEY and CDR2 SVGEGT. The CDR3 DNA is TGTGCCAGCAGCCGCGACAGGGTGGCCGCCGGGGAGCTGTTTTTT. Amino acid sequence: CASSRDRVAAGELFF.

The J gene is TRBJ2-3, the V gene TRBV20-1; 8 nucleotides agree with TRBD2. The CDR3 sequence is 15 residues long. Germline CDR1 is DFQATT and CDR2 is SNEGSKA (reference sequence). The V and J ends lost 3 bases and 2 bases, in that order; junction bases with no gene match: 7. The CDR3 bases are TGCAGTGCTAGTAGGGGTAGCGGGGCCACAGATACGCAGTATTTT. Translating gives CSASRGSGATDTQYF.

This clone has more than one count but fewer than ten. The V and J genes are TRBV5-1 and TRBJ1-3; D unclear. Per the germline V gene, CDR1 is SGHRS and CDR2 is YFSETQ. The CDR3 consists of 15 residues. V lost 1 base and J lost 4, with 12 bases in between. In DNA, the CDR3 is TGCGCCAGCAGCTTGTATTCTGGGTTAGGAAACACCATATATTTT. It codes for CASSLYSGLGNTIYF.

This clone occurred once. The rearrangement uses TRBV2 and TRBJ1-5; 9 nucleotides match TRBD1. J gave up 5 bases and V 6 bases, and 8 bases lay outside the gene matches. CDR1 and CDR2 (germline): SNHLY, FYNNEI. The length of the CDR3 is 15 residues. In DNA form, the CDR3 reads TGTGCCAGCAGACTCGACGGGACAGGGTATCAGCCCCAGCATTTT. Translating it yields CASRLDGTGYQPQHF.

This sequence joins TRBV12-3 or TRBV12-4 and TRBJ2-2; unclear D gene. Trimming left V 3 bases short and J 6 bases short, with 5 bases between. The CDR3 runs 12 residues. The CDR3 nucleotides read TGTGCCAGCAGTTTGTTTCCCGGGGAGCTGTTTTTT. Its protein product is CASSLFPGELFF.

The J gene is TRBJ1-4, the V gene TRBV19; no firm D call. The CDR3 loop spans 14 amino acids. Trimming took 8 bases from V and 5 from J, leaving 15 bases between them. Germline lookup yields CDR1 LNHDA and CDR2 SQIVND (reference sequence). This CDR3 reads CASEATRSNEKLFF. CDR3 nucleotides: TGTGCCAGTGAGGCGACCCGCTCAAATGAAAAACTGTTTTTT.

This chain uses TRBV3-1 (or the pseudogene TRBV3-2) with TRBJ1-5, with 7 bases lining up with TRBD1. The germline CDR1 and CDR2 sequences are LGHDT and YNNKEL (reference sequence). This CDR3 is 16 amino acids long. Losses at the gene ends were 4 bases for V and 2 bases for J; bases not matched to a gene: 8. CDR3 region: CASSLGTAVGNQPQHF. The DNA for the CDR3 is TGTGCCAGCAGCCTCGGGACAGCCGTTGGCAATCAGCCCCAGCATTTT.

The chain uses TRBV30 and TRBJ2-7; 9 bases are shared with TRBD1. V dropped 5 bases and J dropped 2; count of bases not matched to a gene: 7. The V gene's germline CDR1 is GTSNPN and CDR2 SVGIG (reference sequence). The CDR3 spans 14 residues. The CDR3 loop is CAWGGQGDPYEQYF. The DNA for the CDR3 is TGTGCCTGGGGGGGACAGGGAGACCCCTACGAGCAGTACTTC. The whole variable domain, filled in from reference TRBV30 and TRBJ2-7, reads SQTIHQWPATLVQPVGSPLSLECTVEGTSNPNLYWYRQAAGRGLQLLFYSVGIGQISSEVPQNLSASRPQDRQFILSSKKLLLSDSGFYLCAWGGQGDPYEQYFGPGTRLTVT.

This rearrangement joins TRBV27 to TRBJ2-5; no clear D. The CDR3 runs 15 residues. Germline values: CDR1 MNHEY, CDR2 SMNVEV (reference sequence). Deletions cut 2 bases from V and 7 bases from J, with 17 bases between. CDR3 sequence reads: CASSLGQTAQTTQYF. CDR3 nucleotides: TGTGCCAGCAGTTTAGGGCAGACGGCCCAAACGACCCAGTACTTC.

This chain uses TRBV7-9 with TRBJ2-1, with 8 bases fitting TRBD1. V was clipped by 3 bases and J by 9 bases; unmatched bases: 10. There are 15 residues in the CDR3. Germline lookup yields CDR1 SEHNR and CDR2 FQNEAQ (reference sequence). CDR3 amino acids: CASSLSRDRISEQFF. The CDR3 nucleotides are TGTGCCAGCAGCTTGAGCCGGGACAGGATTAGTGAGCAGTTCTTC. Full variable domain (remainder filled in from reference TRBV7-9 and TRBJ2-1): DTGVSQNPRHKITKRGQNVTFRCDPISEHNRLYWYRQTLGQGPEFLTYFQNEAQLEKSRLLSDRFSAERPKGSFSTLEIQRTEQGDSAMYLCASSLSRDRISEQFFGPGTRLTVL.

Of note for this clone: At the DNA level, this CDR3 is encoded by other sequences in the same sample as well. The J gene is TRBJ2-1, the V gene TRBV6-5, with D maybe TRBD1 (6 bases). V lost 2 bases and J lost 1, with 9 bases in between. CDR1 MNHEY and CDR2 SVGAGI come from the germline V gene. The CDR3 has 15 residues. CDR3 region: CASSYGRGSYNEQFF. The DNA for the CDR3 is TGTGCCAGCAGTTACGGTAGGGGGTCCTACAATGAGCAGTTCTTC.

CDR3 in amino acids: CASSLERLGYTEAFF. Here the CDR3 DNA reads TGTGCCAGCAGCTTGGAACGGCTCGGGTACACTGAAGCTTTCTTT. This chain connects TRBV5-5 to TRBJ1-1; D remains unclear. V was cut by 0 bases and J by 3 bases, with 12 bases left in between. The CDR3 runs 15 residues. CDR1 is SGHKS and CDR2 is YYEKEE in the germline V gene (reference sequence).

The chain links TRBV5-4 to TRBJ2-7, with D unresolved. The CDR3 has 15 amino acids. Germline V gene data show CDR1 as SGHNT and CDR2 as YYREEE (reference sequence). V was clipped by 4 bases and J by 2 bases, with 16 bases between them. The CDR3 sequence: CASSTYSSVTYEQYF. CDR3 nucleotide sequence: TGTGCCAGCAGCACCTACTCATCGGTAACCTACGAGCAGTACTTC.

This clone was picked up a small number of times. The chain combines TRBV6-5 with TRBJ1-1; TRBD1 matches 8 bases. The CDR3 length is 12 residues. The V segment lost 6 bases and the J segment 11 bases; nucleotides outside the gene matches: 8. CDR1 is MNHEY, CDR2 SVGAGI, per germline. Here the CDR3 reads CASSRTGSDAFF. DNA of the CDR3: TGTGCCAGCAGCCGGACAGGGTCGGATGCTTTCTTT.

This CDR3 reads CASRLTGTSGSTDTQYF. DNA of the CDR3: TGTGCCAGCAGGCTAACCGGGACTAGCGGAAGCACAGATACGCAGTATTTT. The rearrangement links TRBV7-9 to TRBJ2-3; TRBD2 aligns across 11 bases. V trimming: 6 bases; J trimming: 0 bases; junction bases outside the gene matches: 8. This CDR3 spans 17 amino acids. Germline values: CDR1 SEHNR, CDR2 FQNEAQ (reference sequence).